The subject of this entry is one T cell receptor (beta chain). The record originates from a study of T cell responses to AZD1222 COVID-19 vaccine. The CDR3 covers 13 residues. The germline V gene encodes CDR1 GTSNPN and CDR2 SVGIG (reference sequence). Trimming took 5 bases from V and 2 from J, leaving 10 bases between them. Clones were read by immunoSEQ multiplex PCR, and TCRdb kept only the in-frame ones, dropping some. The profile shows under 150,000 clones, about 91% of them singletons. The starting material was peripheral blood, obtained on day 0 of AZD1222 vaccination. The rearrangement links TRBV30 to TRBJ1-3, with D hard to call. The sequence came from an adult in good health. This chain's CDR3 is CAWAASTGNTIYF. Here the CDR3 DNA reads TGTGCCTGGGCCGCCTCGACTGGAAACACCATATATTTT.